Listed below are T cell receptor beta chains from one sample, sequenced in a study of a mutant IDH1 vaccine in newly diagnosed glioma. Repertoires were generated with immunoSEQ multiplex PCR, while TCRdb's copy carries only in-frame clones and drops some. The table lists 60,000 to 65,000 clones, 80% to 85% of them singletons. Antigens of these TCRs are unknown. Sample: PBMCs, taken from a glioma patient whose treatment included an IDH1 peptide vaccine. The receptors derive from a man aged 25-45 years with glioma. CDR3s include the opening cysteine and the closing phenylalanine or tryptophan. D genes are given only for firm matches. Only some rows state a clone size, as once, few, many or a class for expanded clones.

14,TRBJ1-1,-,TRBV4-1,-,CASSDHRVRTEAFF,TGCGCCAGCAGCGACCACAGGGTTCGCACTGAAGCTTTCTTT
13,TRBJ2-7,-,TRBV4-1,-,CASSWGAAYEQYF,TGCGCCAGCAGCTGGGGCGCAGCTTACGAGCAGTACTTC
13,TRBJ2-1,-,TRBV7-8,-,CASSTGRKNEQFF,TGTGCCAGCAGCACCGGACGTAAAAATGAGCAGTTCTTC
13,TRBJ1-1,TRBD1,TRBV6-1,few,CASLISGTEEAFF,TGTGCCAGCCTCATATCCGGGACAGAAGAAGCTTTCTTT
15,TRBJ2-1,-,TRBV13,-,CASSLEGSSYNEQFF,TGTGCCAGCAGCCTTGAGGGCTCTTCCTACAATGAGCAGTTCTTC
15,TRBJ1-2,-,TRBV5-1,-,CASSLALDRFYGYTF,TGCGCCAGCAGCTTGGCCCTGGACAGATTCTATGGCTACACCTTC
15,TRBJ2-5,TRBD1,TRBV6-5,-,CASSNNRGQGETQYF,TGTGCCAGCAGCAATAACAGGGGGCAAGGGGAGACCCAGTACTTC
14,TRBJ2-3,-,TRBV7-6,-,CASSPTYSTDTQYF,TGTGCCAGCAGCCCTACCTACAGCACAGATACGCAGTATTTT
15,TRBJ2-1,-,TRBV10-2,-,CASRLLATSYNEQFF,TGCGCCAGCAGACTCCTAGCGACCTCCTACAATGAGCAGTTCTTC
14,TRBJ1-1,TRBD1,TRBV27,few,CASSSWDRGTEAFF,TGTGCCAGCAGTTCCTGGGACAGGGGCACTGAAGCTTTCTTT
17,TRBJ1-4,-,TRBV21-1,-,CASSKRGDRGPMRKLFF,TGTGCCAGCAGCAAGCGGGGGGACAGGGGTCCGATGCGAAAACTGTTTTTT
13,TRBJ1-6,-,TRBV5-1,-,CASSLGSHSPLHF,TGCGCCAGCAGCTTGGGGAGTCATTCACCCCTCCACTTT
15,TRBJ1-5,TRBD1,TRBV7-9,once,CASSSRDSPLSAQHF,TGTGCCAGCAGCTCCCGGGACAGCCCGCTATCAGCCCAGCATTTT
14,TRBJ2-7,TRBD1,TRBV9,once,CASSVGDSSYEQYF,TGTGCCAGCAGCGTAGGGGACAGCTCCTACGAGCAGTACTTC
17,TRBJ1-5,-,TRBV4-1,-,CASSPEWTKISNQPQHF,TGCGCCAGCAGCCCCGAATGGACAAAAATTAGCAATCAGCCCCAGCATTTT
16,TRBJ1-2,-,TRBV7-9,-,CASSLGARGDNYGYTF,TGTGCCAGCAGCTTAGGCGCTAGGGGTGACAACTATGGCTACACCTTC
14,TRBJ1-5,-,TRBV13,once,CASSSREGNQPQHF,TGTGCCAGCAGCTCCCGAGAGGGCAATCAGCCCCAGCATTTT
18,TRBJ1-2,-,TRBV5-1,-,CASSLNFTGTGRRYGYTF,TGCGCCAGCAGCTTGAATTTTACGGGAACTGGCCGCCGGTATGGCTACACCTTC
16,TRBJ2-5,-,TRBV4-1,once,CASSPELQLSAETQYF,TGCGCCAGCAGTCCCGAGCTACAGCTCTCTGCCGAGACCCAGTACTTC
15,TRBJ2-1,-,TRBV2,-,CASSERGALGPEQFF,TGTGCCAGCAGTGAACGGGGCGCGTTAGGCCCTGAGCAGTTCTTC
15,TRBJ2-7,-,TRBV5-6,-,CASSTGPKSSREQYF,TGTGCCAGCAGCACCGGGCCGAAGAGTTCGAGGGAGCAGTACTTC
15,TRBJ2-7,-,TRBV19,-,CASSIGRLVTYEQYF,TGTGCCAGTAGTATTGGCAGACTAGTAACCTACGAGCAGTACTTC
15,TRBJ2-1,TRBD2,TRBV9,-,CASSASGGVYNEQFF,TGTGCCAGCAGCGCGTCCGGGGGGGTCTACAATGAGCAGTTCTTC
16,TRBJ1-5,-,TRBV19,once,CASSTPGGGSNQPQHF,TGTGCCAGTAGTACCCCCGGCGGGGGCTCCAATCAGCCCCAGCATTTT
15,TRBJ1-1,-,TRBV6-5,few,CASSHYRALNTEAFF,TGTGCCAGCAGTCATTACAGGGCCTTGAACACTGAAGCTTTCTTT
19,TRBJ2-1,TRBD2,TRBV9,few,CASSVGLAGTLGAYNEQFF,TGTGCCAGCAGCGTAGGTCTAGCGGGGACCCTAGGGGCCTACAATGAGCAGTTCTTC
16,TRBJ2-1,TRBD2,TRBV27,-,CASSLSGLSSYNEQFF,TGTGCCAGCAGTCTTAGCGGGTTGAGCTCCTACAATGAGCAGTTCTTC
16,TRBJ2-6,-,TRBV11-2,-,CASSLVMGSGANVLTF,TGTGCCAGCAGCTTAGTTATGGGGTCTGGGGCCAACGTCCTGACTTTC
13,TRBJ1-3,-,TRBV9,-,CASSLYLGNTIYF,TGTGCCAGCAGCCTATACCTTGGAAACACCATATATTTT
14,TRBJ1-5,-,TRBV11-2,-,CASSGPRSNQPQHF,TGTGCCAGCAGCGGCCCACGCAGCAATCAGCCCCAGCATTTT
13,TRBJ2-3,TRBD1,TRBV28,once,CASSRDRGDTQYF,TGTGCCAGCAGTCGGGACAGGGGGGATACGCAGTATTTT
14,TRBJ2-2,-,TRBV19,-,CASAPRQNTGELFF,TGTGCCAGTGCCCCCCGGCAAAACACCGGGGAGCTGTTTTTT
13,TRBJ2-2,-,TRBV5-6,-,CASSLPGAGELFF,TGTGCCAGCAGCTTGCCCGGGGCCGGGGAGCTGTTTTTT
19,TRBJ1-5,TRBD1,TRBV2,-,CASSEKQGGRGRKEQPQHF,TGTGCCAGCAGTGAGAAGCAGGGAGGCAGGGGGCGGAAAGAGCAGCCCCAGCATTTT
17,TRBJ1-6,TRBD1,TRBV5-4,-,CASSSVFGTAYNSPPHF,TGTGCCAGCAGCTCGGTTTTCGGGACAGCTTATAATTCACCCCCCCACTTT
15,TRBJ2-2,-,TRBV6-6,-,CASSYGRLNTGELFF,TGTGCCAGCAGTTACGGAAGACTGAACACCGGGGAGCTGTTTTTT